Shown below are 5 T cell receptor beta chains from a single sample sequenced in a study of identical twins. TCRdb reanalysed the 5' RACE reads using MiXCR and keeps one entry per CDR3 protein. This table has approximately 630,000 distinct CDR3 sequences, roughly 7.2% appearing once. Another study also made use of these data, one on yellow fever vaccine responses in identical twins.

Sequencing was carried out using PBMCs. The source of these receptors is a woman between 18 and 29 years old in good health.

This clonotype was seen a few times. The chain carries TRBV12-3 or TRBV12-4 and TRBJ2-2; D is tentatively TRBD1 or TRBD2 (5 bases each). The CDR3 runs 18 residues. Trimming removed 11 bases at V and 5 bases at J, with 30 bases between. The CDR3 is CACCLVVGGDRFTGELFF. The CDR3, as DNA: TGTGCCTGCTGTTTAGTCGTTGGGGGAGATCGTTTTACCGGGGAGCTGTTTTTT.

The rearrangement links TRBV4-1 to TRBJ2-2, with D hard to call. V lost 5 bases and J lost 0, with 13 bases in between. Germline CDR1 and CDR2: MGHRA and YSYEKL. The CDR3 sequence is 16 residues long. Here the CDR3 DNA reads TGCGCCAGCAGCACCCTCGCCGGCGCGAACACCGGGGAGCTGTTTTTT. It translates to CASSTLAGANTGELFF.

This CDR3 reads CASSLAQGIWSSYNEQFF. CDR3 DNA sequence: TGTGCCAGCAGCTTAGCGCAAGGTATCTGGAGCTCCTACAATGAGCAGTTCTTC. The chain is built from TRBV11-1 and TRBJ2-1; D is ambiguous. Trimming cost V 0 bases and J 0 bases, with 15 bases left between them. Germline assignment: CDR1 SGHAT and CDR2 FQDESV (reference sequence). The CDR3 is made up of 18 amino acids.

The V call is TRBV20-1, the J call TRBJ2-7, with D perhaps given as TRBD1 or TRBD2 (7 bases each). Germline CDR1 and CDR2: DFQATT and SNEGSKA (reference sequence). CDR3 size: 14 residues. Trimming removed 0 bases at V and 1 base at J, with 10 bases between. The CDR3 region is CSARDQGGSYEQYF. The CDR3 DNA is TGCAGTGCTAGAGATCAGGGGGGGTCCTACGAGCAGTACTTC.

V and J are TRBV2 and TRBJ2-5; 9 bases fit TRBD1. With 6 bases clipped from V and 5 bases from J, the junction kept 7 bases outside the gene matches. CDR1 SNHLY and CDR2 FYNNEI come from the germline V gene. The CDR3 is 14 residues long. CDR3 DNA sequence: TGTGCCAGCAGCGGGACAGGGAAAGGGGAGACCCAGTACTTC. Protein: CASSGTGKGETQYF.